This entry describes one TCR beta chain. Here immunoSEQ multiplex PCR was the method, and the copy in TCRdb shows in-frame clones only, minus some. The sample has about 15,000 clones, around four fifths seen once. After autologous stem cell transplantation all patients relapsed, and prior brentuximab vedotin exposure differed between cohorts. Relapsed/refractory classical Hodgkin lymphoma patients had complete, partial or progressive responses. Germline CDR1 is SGHRS and CDR2 is YFSETQ. CDR3 size: 13 residues. Trimming removed 2 bases at V and 6 bases at J, with 12 bases between. This sample is part of a study of PD-1 blockade in classical Hodgkin lymphoma.

The chain employs TRBV5-1 and TRBJ2-7; no reliable D call. The sequence was collected from a human donor with classical Hodgkin lymphoma. This sample comprised peripheral blood mononuclear cells (PBMCs), obtained before the second cycle of nivolumab. CDR3 sequence reads: CASSFALGREQYF. CDR3 DNA: TGCGCCAGCAGCTTCGCGTTGGGTCGCGAGCAGTACTTC. The variable domain in full, with the rest retrieved from reference TRBV5-1 and TRBJ2-7, is KAGVTQTPRYLIKTRGQQVTLSCSPISGHRSVSWYQQTPGQGLQFLFEYFSETQRNKGNFPGRFSGRQFSNSRSEMNVSTLELGDSALYLCASSFALGREQYFGPGTRLTVT.